The next 27 T cell receptor beta chains were all read from a single sample in a study of OX40 agonist ivuxolimab in advanced cancers. Assay: immunoSEQ multiplex PCR; the TCRdb copy retains only in-frame clones and omits some. This repertoire shows just over 95,000 clones, roughly 90% found once; its top ten account for approximately 0.16%. Specimen: CD4+ or CD8+ T cells sorted from blood, collected in a trial of the OX40 agonist ivuxolimab. Receptor source: an adult with an advanced solid tumor such as melanoma, head and neck, liver or kidney cancer.

This rearrangement joins TRBV5-1 to TRBJ1-5; perhaps TRBD1 as D (5 bases). Between the trimmed V and J ends, which lost 1 base and 2 bases, there was a span of 13 bases. The CDR3 contains 16 residues. Per germline, CDR1 SGHRS and CDR2 YFSETQ. In DNA, the CDR3 is TGCGCCAGCAGCTTGCTCTGGGGGGATGGCAATCAGCCCCAGCATTTT. Encoded protein: CASSLLWGDGNQPQHF. Supplemented by reference TRBV5-1 and TRBJ1-5, the full variable domain reads KAGVTQTPRYLIKTRGQQVTLSCSPISGHRSVSWYQQTPGQGLQFLFEYFSETQRNKGNFPGRFSGRQFSNSRSEMNVSTLELGDSALYLCASSLLWGDGNQPQHFGDGTRLSIL.

This chain joins TRBV5-4 and TRBJ2-2; D perhaps matches TRBD1 (5 bases). Germline CDR1 reads SGHNT; CDR2 reads YYREEE (reference sequence). V lost 5 bases and J lost 1, with 12 bases in between. CDR3 length: 15 residues. CDR3 sequence (DNA): TGTGCCAGCAGTCAAATGACAGAGAACACCGGGGAGCTGTTTTTT. This encodes CASSQMTENTGELFF.

The J gene is TRBJ1-1, the V gene TRBV6-5; the D gene is possibly TRBD1 (6 bases). V lost 1 base and J lost 3, with 12 bases in between. The germline CDR1 and CDR2 sequences are MNHEY and SVGAGI. The CDR3 is 15 residues long. The CDR3 DNA is TGTGCCAGCAGTTACTATCCAGGGGCCCACACTGAAGCTTTCTTT. Amino acids: CASSYYPGAHTEAFF.

This chain joins TRBV5-4 and TRBJ2-3; 7 positions agree with TRBD2. The V gene end was trimmed by 0 bases and the J gene end by 0 bases; junction bases not matched to a gene: 7. Germline CDR1 is SGHNT and CDR2 is YYREEE (reference sequence). CDR3 length: 17 amino acids. Written as DNA, the CDR3 is TGTGCCAGCAGCTTGGAACCCCGGGGGGTGAGCACAGATACGCAGTATTTT. Its translation: CASSLEPRGVSTDTQYF. The full variable domain, in which reference TRBV5-4 and TRBJ2-3 provide the parts outside the CDR3, is ETGVTQSPTHLIKTRGQQVTLRCSSQSGHNTVSWYQQALGQGPQFIFQYYREEENGRGNFPPRFSGLQFPNYSSELNVNALELDDSALYLCASSLEPRGVSTDTQYFGPGTRLTVL.

This chain connects TRBV12-2 to TRBJ2-7. TRBV12-2 is an annotated pseudogene. This CDR3 is built from 12 residues. The CDR3 spells CASRRQVHEQYF. The CDR3 DNA reads as TGTGCAAGTCGCCGCCAAGTCCACGAGCAGTACTTC.

J is TRBJ2-5 and V is TRBV7-3; tentatively, D is TRBD2 (5 bases). Germline V gene sequence: CDR1 SGHTA, CDR2 FQGTGA. V dropped 2 bases and J dropped 0 bases, with 13 bases sitting between them. The length of the CDR3 is 16 residues. The CDR3 region is CASSLAGSRYQETQYF. CDR3 sequence (DNA): TGTGCCAGCAGCTTAGCGGGCAGCAGGTACCAAGAGACCCAGTACTTC. The variable domain in full, completed from reference TRBV7-3 and TRBJ2-5, reads GAGVSQTPSNKVTEKGKYVELRCDPISGHTALYWYRQSLGQGPEFLIYFQGTGAADDSGLPNDRFFAVRPEGSVSTLKIQRTERGDSAVYLCASSLAGSRYQETQYFGPGTRLLVL.

The table lists this clone with a few counts. This chain links TRBV19 with TRBJ1-1; 8 bases align to TRBD1. Per germline, CDR1 LNHDA and CDR2 SQIVND (reference sequence). The CDR3 covers 17 residues. Losses at the gene ends were 3 bases for V and 0 bases for J; bases not matched to a gene: 9. CDR3 bases: TGTGCCAGTAGTATGGGTACAGGGGGTTCCCTGAACACTGAAGCTTTCTTT. Protein: CASSMGTGGSLNTEAFF.

The CDR3 protein is CASSLVVTEGQETQYF. The CDR3 DNA reads TGCGCCAGCAGCTTGGTGGTCACGGAAGGGCAAGAGACCCAGTACTTC. The V gene is TRBV5-1, the J gene TRBJ2-5; D uncertain. The V gene's germline CDR1 is SGHRS and CDR2 YFSETQ. The CDR3 loop spans 16 amino acids. Trimming shortened V by 0 bases and J by 2 bases, and 14 bases separated the two germline ends.

This rearrangement joins TRBV10-2 to TRBJ2-1; the match to TRBD2 covers 9 bases. V gave up 3 bases and J gave up 3 bases; unmatched junction bases: 0. The CDR3 is 14 amino acids. Germline lookup yields CDR1 WSHSY and CDR2 SAAADI. For the CDR3, the DNA is TGCGCCAGCAGTGAACTAGCGGGCTACAATGAGCAGTTCTTC. Translation: CASSELAGYNEQFF.

This clone showed up just once. The rearrangement uses TRBV5-1 and TRBJ1-1; D not certain. The CDR3 loop spans 13 amino acids. The germline CDR1 and CDR2 sequences are SGHRS and YFSETQ. Trimming removed 4 bases at V and 4 bases at J, with 11 bases between. The CDR3 bases are TGCGCCAGCAGCCAGGATAAGACCACTGAAGCTTTCTTT. Amino acids: CASSQDKTTEAFF.

The V call is TRBV28, the J call TRBJ1-5; D is ambiguous. Germline V gene sequence: CDR1 MDHEN, CDR2 SYDVKM. The CDR3 totals 16 residues. Trimming stripped 5 bases from V and 5 bases from J, with 19 bases between. The CDR3, as DNA: TGTGCCAGCAGTCCCTTTCTGGGGAGTGGAGATCAGCCCCAGCATTTT. Residues: CASSPFLGSGDQPQHF.

This sequence joins TRBV7-9 and TRBJ2-7, with 10 bases fitting TRBD1. V dropped 3 bases and J dropped 3; count of bases not matched to a gene: 8. The V gene's germline CDR1 is SEHNR and CDR2 FQNEAQ (reference sequence). The CDR3 covers 16 residues. The CDR3 bases are TGTGCCAGCAGCTTCCCTTCCGGGACAGGGGTCTACGAGCAGTACTTC. This translates into CASSFPSGTGVYEQYF.

The rearrangement uses TRBV28 and TRBJ2-7; 7 bases align to TRBD2. Germline-derived CDR1 and CDR2 are MDHEN and SYDVKM. V lost 2 bases, J lost 4 bases, and 8 bases stayed unmatched. The length of the CDR3 is 15 residues. This chain's CDR3 is CASSLMAGVTYEQYF. In nucleotides, the CDR3 is TGTGCCAGCAGTTTAATGGCGGGAGTAACGTACGAGCAGTACTTC.

The chain recombines TRBV6-1 with TRBJ1-2, with 8 bases matching TRBD1. V gave up 1 base and J gave up 7 bases; unmatched junction bases: 8. CDR1 is MNHNS and CDR2 is SASEGT in the germline V gene. The CDR3 is 15 amino acids. The CDR3 region has the DNA TGTGCCAGCAGTGAAGGTGCGGGACAGGCGCGTGGCTACACCTTC. This translates into CASSEGAGQARGYTF.

This clone came up a few times. V gene TRBV29-1 combines with J gene TRBJ1-1, with D uncertain. V was clipped by 5 bases and J by 1 base, with 8 bases between them. The CDR3 loop spans 12 amino acids. Germline V gene lookup returns CDR1 SQVTM and CDR2 ANQGSEA. Here the CDR3 DNA reads TGCAGCGTTTCCTCGGGGAACACTGAAGCTTTCTTT. It codes for CSVSSGNTEAFF.

This clone has just one count. V and J are TRBV23-1 and TRBJ2-1, with 7 positions matching TRBD2. TRBV23-1 is designated an ORF whose function remains uncertain. The CDR3 contains 11 residues. V dropped 6 bases and J dropped 14; count of bases not matched to a gene: 7. The CDR3 DNA follows: TGCGCCAGCAGACCCAGGGAGGGGAAGTTCTTC. Protein sequence: CASRPREGKFF.

The chain joins TRBV9 to TRBJ2-7; either TRBD1 or TRBD2 may fit D (6 bases each). V gave up 2 bases and J gave up 2 bases, with 14 bases separating them. Germline values: CDR1 SGDLS, CDR2 YYNGEE. The CDR3 spans 15 residues. This CDR3 is CASSVGGLKTYEQYF. The CDR3 DNA is TGTGCCAGCAGCGTTGGGGGGCTGAAAACCTACGAGCAGTACTTC.

The chain couples TRBV5-4 to TRBJ1-3, with D uncertain. The germline V and J ends were trimmed by 1 base and 0 bases, with 8 bases remaining between them. CDR3 length: 15 residues. The germline CDR1 and CDR2 sequences are SGHNT and YYREEE (reference sequence). CDR3: CASSLSGYSGNTIYF. As DNA, the CDR3 is TGTGCCAGCAGCTTGAGCGGATACTCTGGAAACACCATATATTTT.

The rearrangement links TRBV29-1 to TRBJ2-7; 9 bases are shared with TRBD1. The V gene's germline CDR1 is SQVTM and CDR2 ANQGSEA. There are 14 residues in the CDR3. After removal of 7 bases from V and 0 bases from J, the junction contained 7 bases not matched to a gene. CDR3 amino acids: CSARQGGASYEQYF. The DNA of the CDR3 is TGCAGCGCTCGACAGGGGGGCGCCTCCTACGAGCAGTACTTC.

The chain employs TRBV10-3 and TRBJ2-3; 9 bases line up with TRBD2. Germline CDR1 ENHRY, CDR2 SYGVKD. Trimming at V came to 6 bases and at J to 1 base, leaving 2 bases not matched to a gene. There are 14 residues in the CDR3. The chain's CDR3 is CAIRASGGTDTQYF. The DNA of the CDR3 is TGTGCCATCAGGGCTAGCGGGGGCACAGATACGCAGTATTTT.

This rearrangement joins TRBV30 to TRBJ2-2; no clear D gene. In germline, CDR1 is GTSNPN, CDR2 SVGIG (reference sequence). V was cut by 0 bases and J by 8 bases, with 10 bases left in between. This CDR3 has 13 residues. The CDR3 sequence is CAWSVGLSGELFF. For the CDR3, the DNA is TGTGCCTGGAGTGTGGGTCTTAGTGGGGAGCTGTTTTTT.

This clone was picked up one time. Here the CDR3 reads CASSVVPSGGAPYNEQFF. CDR3 sequence (DNA): TGTGCCAGCAGCGTAGTTCCTAGCGGGGGGGCTCCTTACAATGAGCAGTTCTTC. The chain uses TRBV9 and TRBJ2-1; 12 bases match TRBD2. Germline values: CDR1 SGDLS, CDR2 YYNGEE. The CDR3 totals 18 residues. The V gene end was trimmed by 0 bases and the J gene end by 4 bases; junction bases not matched to a gene: 8.

Only one count was recorded for this clone. V and J are TRBV10-3 and TRBJ1-5; 7 positions agree with TRBD1. Losses at the gene ends were 3 bases for V and 7 bases for J; bases not matched to a gene: 6. Germline V lookup: CDR1 ENHRY, CDR2 SYGVKD. This CDR3 contains 14 residues. The CDR3 coding sequence is TGTGCCATCAGTGATTCAGGGGGAGGCCAGCCCCAGCATTTT. Protein product: CAISDSGGGQPQHF.

The genes are TRBV6-1 and TRBJ1-1; 9 bases align to TRBD1. Germline assignment: CDR1 MNHNS and CDR2 SASEGT. V shed 7 bases, J shed 6 bases, and the junction held 12 bases outside the gene matches. CDR3 length equals 15 residues. CDR3 protein: CASTGTGWRISEAFF. Here the CDR3 DNA reads TGTGCCAGCACCGGGACAGGGTGGCGGATCTCTGAAGCTTTCTTT.

Remarks on this clone: One end of the junction varies from germline; a read error may be responsible. V and J are TRBV7-3 and TRBJ2-7, with a tentative D call TRBD2 (5 bases). There are 12 residues in the CDR3. Germline V gives CDR1 SGHTA, CDR2 FQGTGA. The CDR3 DNA sequence: TGTGCCGGCAGCTTTCTAGCCCACGAGCAGTACTTC. It yields the protein CAGSFLAHEQYF.

This chain joins TRBV10-3 and TRBJ2-1; TRBD2 matches 11 bases. The CDR3 has 15 residues. The trim removed 5 bases at V and 2 bases at J, leaving 2 bases unmatched. In germline, CDR1 is ENHRY, CDR2 SYGVKD. CDR3 in amino acids: CAISNSGGAYNEQFF. The CDR3 nucleotides read TGTGCCATCAGTAATAGCGGGGGGGCCTACAATGAGCAGTTCTTC.

This chain links TRBV4-1 with TRBJ1-4; TRBD1 might be the D (5 bases). The length of the CDR3 is 14 residues. The germline V gene has CDR1 MGHRA and CDR2 YSYEKL. V lost 1 base to trimming and J lost 5 bases, with 8 bases between them. CDR3 amino acids: CASSQGRGNEKLFF. The CDR3 coding sequence is TGCGCCAGCAGCCAAGGAAGGGGAAATGAAAAACTGTTTTTT.